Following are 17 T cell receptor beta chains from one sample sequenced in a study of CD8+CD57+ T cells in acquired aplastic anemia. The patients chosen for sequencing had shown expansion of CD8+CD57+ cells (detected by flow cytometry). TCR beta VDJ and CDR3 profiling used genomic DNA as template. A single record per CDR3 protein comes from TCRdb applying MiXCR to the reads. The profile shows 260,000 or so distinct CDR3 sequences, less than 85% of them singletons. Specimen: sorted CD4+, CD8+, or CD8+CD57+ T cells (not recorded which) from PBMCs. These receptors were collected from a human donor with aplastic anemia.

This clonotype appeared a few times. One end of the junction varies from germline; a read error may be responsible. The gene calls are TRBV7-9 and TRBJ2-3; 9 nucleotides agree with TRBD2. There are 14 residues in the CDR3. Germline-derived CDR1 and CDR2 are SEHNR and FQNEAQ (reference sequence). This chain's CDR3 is CASSLQRSGGSEDF. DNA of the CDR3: TGTGCCAGCAGCTTACAAAGAAGCGGGGGGAGCGAGGATTTT. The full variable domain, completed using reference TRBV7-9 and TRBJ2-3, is DTGVSQNPRHKITKRGQNVTFRCDPISEHNRLYWYRQTLGQGPEFLTYFQNEAQLEKSRLLSDRFSAERPKGSFSTLEIQRTEQGDSAMYLCASSLQRSGGSEDFGPGTRLTVL.

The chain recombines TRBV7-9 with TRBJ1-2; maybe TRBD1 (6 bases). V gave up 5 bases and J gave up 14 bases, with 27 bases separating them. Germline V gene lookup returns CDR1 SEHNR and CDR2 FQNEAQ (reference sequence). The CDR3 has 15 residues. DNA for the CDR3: TGTGCCAGCAGCGTCGGACTAGGACAGATAAATACAATGACCTTC. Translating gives CASSVGLGQINTMTF.

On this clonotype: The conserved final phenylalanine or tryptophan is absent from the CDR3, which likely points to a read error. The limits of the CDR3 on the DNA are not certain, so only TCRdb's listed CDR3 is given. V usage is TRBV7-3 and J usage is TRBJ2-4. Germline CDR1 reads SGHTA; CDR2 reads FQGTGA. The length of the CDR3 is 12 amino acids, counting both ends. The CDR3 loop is CASAGAGNIHCY.

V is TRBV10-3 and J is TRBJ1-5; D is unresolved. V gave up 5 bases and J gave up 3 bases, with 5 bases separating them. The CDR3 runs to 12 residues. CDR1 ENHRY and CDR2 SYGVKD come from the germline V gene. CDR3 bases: TGTGCCATCAGTCCGGACAATCAGCCCCAGCATTTT. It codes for CAISPDNQPQHF.

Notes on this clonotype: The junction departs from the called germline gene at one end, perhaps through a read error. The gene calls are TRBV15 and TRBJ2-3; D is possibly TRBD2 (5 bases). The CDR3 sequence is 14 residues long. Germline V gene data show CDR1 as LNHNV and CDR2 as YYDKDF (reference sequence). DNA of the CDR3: TGTGCCACCAGCTTAGCGAGCGAGCAAGATACCCAGTACTTT. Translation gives CATSLASEQDTQYF.

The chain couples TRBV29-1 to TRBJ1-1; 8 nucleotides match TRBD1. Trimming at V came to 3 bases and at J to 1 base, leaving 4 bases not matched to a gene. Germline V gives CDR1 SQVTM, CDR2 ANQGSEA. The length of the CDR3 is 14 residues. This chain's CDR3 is CSVDTGGGNTEAFF. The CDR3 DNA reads TGCAGCGTTGATACAGGGGGGGGGAACACTGAAGCTTTCTTT.

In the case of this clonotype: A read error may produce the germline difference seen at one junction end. The CDR3 DNA reads TGTGCCAGCAGCTTAGCGGCAGACCCCGAGACCCAGTATTTC. Protein product: CASSLAADPETQYF. The V call is TRBV7-8, the J call TRBJ2-5, with unresolved D. Germline V gene sequence: CDR1 SGHVS, CDR2 FQNEAQ. CDR3 length: 14 residues. Full variable domain (outside the CDR3, taken from reference TRBV7-8 and TRBJ2-5): GAGVSQSPRYKVAKRGQDVALRCDPISGHVSLFWYQQALGQGPEFLTYFQNEAQLDKSGLPSDRFFAERPEGSVSTLKIQRTQQEDSAVYLCASSLAADPETQYFGPGTRLLVL.

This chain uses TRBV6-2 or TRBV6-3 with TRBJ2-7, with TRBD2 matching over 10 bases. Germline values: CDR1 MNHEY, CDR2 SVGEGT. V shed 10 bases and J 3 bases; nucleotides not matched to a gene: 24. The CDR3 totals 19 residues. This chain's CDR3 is CATSDIELAGERFNYEQYV. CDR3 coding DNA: TGTGCCACCAGCGACATAGAGCTAGCGGGAGAGCGTTTTAACTACGAGCAGTACGTC.

CDR3 sequence: CSVEQAPVGYGYTF. The CDR3 DNA is TGCAGCGTTGAACAGGCCCCGGTGGGCTATGGCTACACCTTC. This sequence joins TRBV29-1 and TRBJ1-2; D gene ambiguous. Trimming left V 2 bases short and J 4 bases short, with 14 bases between. Germline assignment: CDR1 SQVTM and CDR2 ANQGSEA. The CDR3 has 14 residues.

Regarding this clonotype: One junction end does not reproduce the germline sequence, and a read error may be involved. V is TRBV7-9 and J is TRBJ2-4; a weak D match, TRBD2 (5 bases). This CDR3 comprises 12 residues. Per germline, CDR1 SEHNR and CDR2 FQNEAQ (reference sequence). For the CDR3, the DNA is TGTGCCAGCGGCTGTGCTGGGAACATTGGGAGCTTC. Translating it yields CASGCAGNIGSF.

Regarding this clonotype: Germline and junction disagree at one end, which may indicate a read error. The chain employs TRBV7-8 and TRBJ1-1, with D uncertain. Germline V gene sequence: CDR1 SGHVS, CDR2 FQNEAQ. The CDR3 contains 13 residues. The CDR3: CASSDGSGAEALF. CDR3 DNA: TGTGCCAGCAGCGATGGGTCTGGAGCTGAAGCTTTGTTC.

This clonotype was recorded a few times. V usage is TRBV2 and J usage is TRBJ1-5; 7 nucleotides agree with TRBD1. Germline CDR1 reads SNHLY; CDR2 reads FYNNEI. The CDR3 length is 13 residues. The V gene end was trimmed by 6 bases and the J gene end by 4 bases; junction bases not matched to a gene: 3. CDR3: CASRADRNQPQHF. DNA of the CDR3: TGTGCCAGCAGAGCGGACAGGAATCAGCCCCAGCATTTT.

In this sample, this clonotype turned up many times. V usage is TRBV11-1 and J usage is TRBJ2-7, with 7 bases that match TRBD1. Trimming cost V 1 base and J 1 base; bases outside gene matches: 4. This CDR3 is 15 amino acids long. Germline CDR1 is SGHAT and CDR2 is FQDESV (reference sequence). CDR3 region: CASSLGSGQSYEQYF. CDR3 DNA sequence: TGTGCCAGCAGCTTAGGGTCGGGACAGTCCTACGAGCAGTACTTC.

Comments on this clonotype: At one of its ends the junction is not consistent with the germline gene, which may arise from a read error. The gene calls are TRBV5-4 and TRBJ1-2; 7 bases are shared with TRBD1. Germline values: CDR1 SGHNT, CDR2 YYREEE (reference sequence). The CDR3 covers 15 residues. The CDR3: CASSQDPGGPYGYTF. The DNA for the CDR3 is TGCGCCAGCAGCCAAGATCCAGGGGGTCCTTATGGCTACACCTTC.

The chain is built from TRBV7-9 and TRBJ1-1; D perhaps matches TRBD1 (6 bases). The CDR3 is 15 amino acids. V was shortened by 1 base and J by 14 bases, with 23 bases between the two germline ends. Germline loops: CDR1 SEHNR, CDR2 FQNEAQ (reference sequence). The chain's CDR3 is CASSLVPGEQTFGFF. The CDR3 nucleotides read TGTGCCAGCAGCTTAGTCCCAGGGGAGCAGACTTTTGGATTCTTT.

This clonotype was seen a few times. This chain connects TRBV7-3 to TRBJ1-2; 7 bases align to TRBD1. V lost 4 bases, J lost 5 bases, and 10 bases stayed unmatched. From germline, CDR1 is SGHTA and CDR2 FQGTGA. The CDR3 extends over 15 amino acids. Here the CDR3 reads CASSSNPGTAYGYTF. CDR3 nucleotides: TGTGCCAGCAGCTCAAACCCCGGGACAGCTTATGGCTACACCTTC.

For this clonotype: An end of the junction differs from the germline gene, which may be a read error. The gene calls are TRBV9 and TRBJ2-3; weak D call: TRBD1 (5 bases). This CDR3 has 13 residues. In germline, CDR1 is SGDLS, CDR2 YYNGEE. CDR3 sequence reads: CASSGEGTEKQGF. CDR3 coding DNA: TGTGCCAGCAGCGGAGAAGGCACCGAGAAGCAGGGCTTT.